These 11 T cell receptor beta chains were sequenced from one sample in a study of T-cell memory formation after mild COVID-19. Using its own MiXCR run on the 5' RACE reads, TCRdb lists one record per CDR3 protein. In the table there are tens of thousands of distinct CDR3 sequences, about a tenth of which are singletons. Material for sequencing was PBMCs or a T cell subset sorted from them (not recorded which). These receptors all stem from a man younger than 30 who had mild COVID-19 (a few samples of this study predate the infection). Cell type and time point are not known.

The chain uses TRBV7-9 and TRBJ2-6, with D uncertain. CDR3 length: 15 residues. Per the germline V gene, CDR1 is SEHNR and CDR2 is FQNEAQ (reference sequence). Trimming took 0 bases from V and 0 from J, leaving 3 bases between them. The CDR3 protein is CASSLAASGANVLTF. The CDR3 DNA is TGTGCCAGCAGCTTAGCAGCCTCTGGGGCCAACGTCCTGACTTTC.

This clonotype was recorded a few times. The genes are TRBV6-1 and TRBJ1-5; D is unresolved. Germline V gene lookup returns CDR1 MNHNS and CDR2 SASEGT. The CDR3 is 13 amino acids. CDR3 amino acids: CAAGIGSGQPQHF. The CDR3 region has the DNA TGTGCAGCCGGGATCGGTTCGGGTCAGCCCCAGCATTTT.

The chain links TRBV6-2 or TRBV6-3 to TRBJ2-1, with 7 bases lining up with TRBD1. Germline values: CDR1 MNHEY, CDR2 SVGEGT. The CDR3 is 14 residues long. With V trimmed by 5 bases and J by 6 bases, 7 bases remained unmatched. DNA of the CDR3: TGTGCCAGCAGTGTATCGACAGGGCTCAATGAGCAGTTCTTC. Translation gives CASSVSTGLNEQFF.

This clonotype came up a few times. V is TRBV9 and J is TRBJ1-2; a possible D gene is TRBD1 (5 bases). V was clipped by 3 bases and J by 4 bases, with 19 bases between them. The CDR3 covers 16 residues. Germline lookup yields CDR1 SGDLS and CDR2 YYNGEE. CDR3 sequence reads: CASSAYGGQGVYGYTF. Written as DNA, the CDR3 is TGTGCCAGCAGCGCTTATGGGGGTCAGGGAGTCTATGGCTACACCTTC.

This clonotype was picked up a small number of times. The chain combines TRBV7-8 with TRBJ2-2; a weak D match, TRBD1 (6 bases). The CDR3 covers 15 residues. Germline CDR1 reads SGHVS; CDR2 reads FQNEAQ. The V and J ends lost 1 base and 4 bases respectively, with 10 bases between them. The CDR3 DNA is TGTGCCAGCAGCTTAGAGGGACATCTCACCGGGGAGCTGTTTTTT. This codes for CASSLEGHLTGELFF.

This clonotype appeared many times. This rearrangement joins TRBV7-2 to TRBJ2-7; 10 bases are shared with TRBD1. This CDR3 contains 18 residues. J lost 6 bases, V lost 2 bases, and 16 bases had no gene match. Germline CDR1 is SGHTA and CDR2 is FQGNSA. The CDR3 DNA follows: TGTGCCAGCAGCTTAAATTCCAGGAGCGGGACAGGGGTAGGCGAGCAGTACTTC. It translates to CASSLNSRSGTGVGEQYF.

This clonotype occurred a few times. V gene TRBV20-1 combines with J gene TRBJ2-5; TRBD1 or TRBD2 may be the D gene (5 bases each). Trimming cost V 6 bases and J 4 bases, with 18 bases left between them. Germline assignment: CDR1 DFQATT and CDR2 SNEGSKA (reference sequence). The length of the CDR3 is 14 residues. The CDR3 region has the DNA TGCAGTGCCACCCCTCAGGGACGAGGAGAGACCCAGTACTTC. Protein product: CSATPQGRGETQYF.

This clonotype was found a few times. V is TRBV28 and J is TRBJ2-6; D could derive from TRBD1 or TRBD2 (7 bases each). CDR3 length equals 17 residues. Germline loops: CDR1 MDHEN, CDR2 SYDVKM. Trimming cost V 7 bases and J 2 bases, with 18 bases left between them. The CDR3 here is CASTSQGRVAGANVLTF. The CDR3 region has the DNA TGTGCCAGCACCTCACAGGGGAGGGTGGCTGGGGCCAACGTCCTGACTTTC.

The V call is TRBV5-1, the J call TRBJ1-1, with no clear D. CDR3 length equals 14 residues. V lost 4 bases, J lost 0 bases, and 10 bases lay in between. Germline loops: CDR1 SGHRS, CDR2 YFSETQ. As DNA, the CDR3 is TGCGCCAGCAGCCCTTCGGTCATGAACACTGAAGCTTTCTTT. It is translated as CASSPSVMNTEAFF. Drawing the rest from reference TRBV5-1 and TRBJ1-1, the complete variable domain is KAGVTQTPRYLIKTRGQQVTLSCSPISGHRSVSWYQQTPGQGLQFLFEYFSETQRNKGNFPGRFSGRQFSNSRSEMNVSTLELGDSALYLCASSPSVMNTEAFFGQGTRLTVV.

CDR3 residues: CASRQTGTNYGYTF. The CDR3 region has the DNA TGTGCCAGCAGACAGACAGGGACAAACTATGGCTACACCTTC. V and J are TRBV28 and TRBJ1-2; 7 positions agree with TRBD1. The CDR3 covers 14 residues. Germline V lookup: CDR1 MDHEN, CDR2 SYDVKM. J gave up 2 bases and V 6 bases, and 6 bases lay outside the gene matches.

The J gene is TRBJ2-5, the V gene TRBV7-2; 9 bases agree with TRBD2. Per germline, CDR1 SGHTA and CDR2 FQGNSA. V trimming: 3 bases; J trimming: 3 bases; junction bases outside the gene matches: 2. This CDR3 contains 14 residues. CDR3 nucleotides: TGTGCCAGCAGCTTCCAGCGGGGGGAAGAGACCCAGTACTTC. It specifies CASSFQRGEETQYF. The variable domain in full, with the rest retrieved from reference TRBV7-2 and TRBJ2-5, is GAGVSQSPSNKVTEKGKDVELRCDPISGHTALYWYRQSLGQGLEFLIYFQGNSAPDKSGLPSDRFSAERTGGSVSTLTIQRTQQEDSAVYLCASSFQRGEETQYFGPGTRLLVL.